This passage covers 28 T cell receptor beta chains from one sample sequenced in a study of regulatory T cells in long-lasting Graves disease. Construction of the TCR beta libraries employed iRepertoire HTBI primers in conjunction with Arm-PCR of CDR3 regions. TCRdb processed the multiplex PCR reads anew with MiXCR; each CDR3 protein has one entry. The sample lists roughly 320,000 distinct CDR3 sequences, over 15% seen once, with around 27% in the top ten. Time point noted: newly diagnosed GD, antithyroid drugs for less than 3 months. From PBMCs, RNA was extracted and then used to make the TCR library. This same sample was also part of a study on T cells in Graves' hyperthyroidism and ophthalmopathy.

The sequenced sample was peripheral blood mononuclear cells (PBMCs), obtained at new diagnosis, from a patient treated with antithyroid drugs. The receptor set was obtained from a man aged 35-49 years with Graves disease.

There are many counts of this clonotype. V usage is TRBV30 and J usage is TRBJ1-3, with D uncertain. The V and J ends lost 0 bases and 0 bases respectively, with 0 bases between them. CDR1 and CDR2 (germline): GTSNPN, SVGIG (reference sequence). There are 12 residues in the CDR3. The CDR3 reads CAWSVSGNTIYF. CDR3 coding DNA: TGTGCCTGGAGTGTCTCTGGAAACACCATATATTTT.

This clonotype was observed a handful of times. A much larger clone lies a single base off, so this may be a read error. This rearrangement joins TRBV28 to TRBJ2-1; maybe TRBD1 (6 bases). Germline CDR1 MDHEN, CDR2 SYDVKM. The CDR3 contains 12 residues. CDR3: CASSLETGQQSF. The CDR3 nucleotides are TGTGCCAGCAGTTTAGAGACAGGACAGCAGTCCTTC.

This clonotype was counted many times. The rearrangement joins TRBV3-2 to TRBJ2-1; the table names TRBD1, a call not compared with the DNA. TRBV3-2 is annotated as a pseudogene. The CDR3 consists of 15 residues. The CDR3 sequence: CASSQGHQGAGEQFF. CDR3 nucleotide sequence: TGTGCCAGCAGCCAAGGACACCAAGGGGCGGGTGAGCAGTTCTTC.

The table lists this clonotype with many counts. The V gene is TRBV7-3, the J gene TRBJ2-5; D is possibly TRBD2 (5 bases). CDR3 length: 15 residues. The V end lost 1 base, the J end lost 2 bases, and 11 bases lay between the germline ends. Germline CDR1 and CDR2: SGHTA and FQGTGA. In DNA, the CDR3 is TGTGCCAGCAGCTTAATAGGGAGCTCGCAAGAGACCCAGTACTTC. This codes for CASSLIGSSQETQYF.

This clonotype was seen many times. This sequence joins TRBV6-1 and TRBJ2-7; D not resolved. Per the germline V gene, CDR1 is MNHNS and CDR2 is SASEGT. Trimming removed 6 bases at V and 6 bases at J, with 15 bases between. The CDR3 sequence is 13 residues long. CDR3 coding DNA: TGTGCCAGCAGAAGGACGGTAACGGGCGAGCAGTACTTC. It specifies CASRRTVTGEQYF.

This clonotype was seen only a few times. The V gene is TRBV6-1, the J gene TRBJ2-1; no clear D gene. CDR3 size: 13 residues. V was shortened by 8 bases and J by 0 bases, with 8 bases between the two germline ends. In germline, CDR1 is MNHNS, CDR2 SASEGT. DNA of the CDR3: TGTGCCAGCCAAAGGACCTCCTACAATGAGCAGTTCTTC. It yields the protein CASQRTSYNEQFF.

This clonotype has ten or more counts. The V call is TRBV20-1, the J call TRBJ2-5; TRBD1 aligns across 12 bases. V dropped 5 bases and J dropped 5; count of bases not matched to a gene: 6. This CDR3 is 14 amino acids long. Germline V gives CDR1 DFQATT, CDR2 SNEGSKA (reference sequence). Here the CDR3 reads CSASPGQGAETQYF. CDR3 DNA sequence: TGCAGTGCTTCCCCGGGACAGGGGGCGGAGACCCAGTACTTC.

This clonotype was counted a few times. The chain joins TRBV6-1 to TRBJ2-3, with TRBD1 as a possible D gene (7 bases). The CDR3 length is 11 residues. Germline lookup yields CDR1 MNHNS and CDR2 SASEGT. Trimming left V 9 bases short and J 10 bases short, with 14 bases between. CDR3 amino acids: CASTQGGAQYF. As DNA, the CDR3 is TGTGCCAGTACGCAGGGGGGTGCGCAGTATTTT.

The chain couples TRBV18 to TRBJ2-5, with D perhaps TRBD1 or TRBD2 (6 bases each). The germline gives CDR1 KGHSH, CDR2 LQKENI. The CDR3 is 15 amino acids. V lost 5 bases to trimming and J lost 4 bases, with 17 bases between them. CDR3 nucleotide sequence: TGTGCCAGCTCAACGATACAGGGAGGAGGAGAGACCCAGTACTTC. It encodes CASSTIQGGGETQYF.

This clonotype came up many times. The rearrangement uses TRBV12-3 or TRBV12-4 and TRBJ1-1; possible D gene TRBD1, 5 bases. V was cut by 4 bases and J by 9 bases, with 12 bases left in between. The length of the CDR3 is 12 residues. CDR3 nucleotide sequence: TGTGCCAGCAGTTCGGCCGGGGCGAAAGCTTTCTTT. It specifies CASSSAGAKAFF.

This clonotype has just a few counts. The rearrangement uses TRBV5-1 and TRBJ2-5; 7 bases are a match to TRBD2. Germline lookup yields CDR1 SGHRS and CDR2 YFSETQ. The trim removed 4 bases at V and 5 bases at J, leaving 11 bases unmatched. This CDR3 comprises 15 residues. The CDR3 loop reads CASSEAGPVGETQYF. The CDR3 nucleotides are TGCGCCAGCAGCGAAGCGGGACCAGTTGGGGAGACCCAGTACTTC.

The chain links TRBV7-9 to TRBJ1-1; 7 nucleotides agree with TRBD1. Unmatched junction bases numbered 13, after V lost 3 bases and J lost 0 bases. The V gene's germline CDR1 is SEHNR and CDR2 FQNEAQ (reference sequence). This CDR3 is built from 18 residues. The DNA of the CDR3 is TGTGCCAGCAGCTTTAGTATAAGAACAGGGGCTATGAACACTGAAGCTTTCTTT. Encoded protein: CASSFSIRTGAMNTEAFF.

There are many counts of this clonotype. The gene calls are TRBV12-3 or TRBV12-4 and TRBJ1-5, with 8 bases fitting TRBD1. The CDR3 is 15 residues long. J gave up 6 bases and V 6 bases, and 10 bases lay outside the gene matches. The CDR3 is CASSIGQGAFQPQHF. CDR3 bases: TGTGCCAGCAGCATAGGACAGGGAGCTTTTCAGCCCCAGCATTTT.

This clonotype was recorded many times. The chain is built from TRBV11-2 and TRBJ2-5; no clear D gene. In germline, CDR1 is SGHAT, CDR2 FQNNGV. The CDR3 contains 13 residues. V was clipped by 5 bases and J by 1 base, with 8 bases between them. CDR3 bases: TGTGCCAGCAGCGTAGGTCTCCAAGAGACCCAGTACTTC. This sequence encodes CASSVGLQETQYF.

This chain joins TRBV20-1 and TRBJ2-1; 13 bases agree with TRBD2. The DNA end lines up better with TRBJ2-5; the J call may be wrong. Germline CDR1 is DFQATT and CDR2 is SNEGSKA (reference sequence). CDR3 size: 15 residues. In DNA, the CDR3 is TGCAGTGCTAGGGGGACTAGCGGGAAACAAGAGACCCAGTACTTC. This codes for CSARGTSGKQETQYF.

Many counts were recorded for this clonotype. In nucleotides, the CDR3 is TGTGCCAGCAGTAAAGGACCGGGGACTACAGATACGCAGTATTTT. Protein product: CASSKGPGTTDTQYF. The gene calls are TRBV2 and TRBJ2-3, with a weak D call TRBD2 (6 bases). Deletions cut 5 bases from V and 3 bases from J, with 15 bases between. The CDR3 loop spans 15 amino acids. Germline-derived CDR1 and CDR2 are SNHLY and FYNNEI.

This clonotype was counted many times. This sequence joins TRBV12-3 or TRBV12-4 and TRBJ1-6, with a tentative D call TRBD1 (5 bases). Trimming shortened V by 3 bases and J by 16 bases, and 13 bases separated the two germline ends. The CDR3 has 12 amino acids. The chain's CDR3 is CASSFSRGLLHF. The CDR3 DNA reads as TGTGCCAGCAGTTTCTCTAGGGGACTACTCCACTTT.

A single count supports this clonotype. The V gene is TRBV25-1, the J gene TRBJ1-3; a possible D gene is TRBD1 (5 bases). Trimming took off 6 bases at V and 0 bases at J, with 12 bases between the two ends. CDR1 is MGHDK and CDR2 is SYGVNS in the germline V gene. The CDR3 runs to 15 residues. CDR3 nucleotides: TGTGCCAGCAGGGGGGACGCAGACTCTGGAAACACCATATATTTT. Translating it yields CASRGDADSGNTIYF.

The table lists this clonotype with many counts. The chain carries TRBV20-1 and TRBJ2-1; 9 bases align to TRBD2. Germline CDR1 DFQATT, CDR2 SNEGSKA (reference sequence). The CDR3 runs to 14 residues. Losses at the gene ends were 3 bases for V and 7 bases for J; bases not matched to a gene: 7. DNA for the CDR3: TGCAGTGCTAGGGTGGTAGCGGGGGCTAATGAGCAGTTCTTC. Translation gives CSARVVAGANEQFF.

The V gene is TRBV11-2, the J gene TRBJ2-7, with 12 bases that match TRBD1. This CDR3 has 17 residues. The V and J ends lost 3 bases and 5 bases, in that order; junction bases with no gene match: 11. Germline V lookup: CDR1 SGHAT, CDR2 FQNNGV. CDR3 in amino acids: CASSLAPWDRGRHEQYF. The CDR3 DNA reads as TGTGCCAGCAGCTTGGCCCCCTGGGACAGGGGGCGACACGAGCAGTACTTC.

This clonotype has a count of ten or more. The gene calls are TRBV28 and TRBJ2-7; D possibly corresponds to TRBD2 (6 bases). The V and J ends lost 2 bases and 11 bases respectively, with 16 bases between them. Germline loops: CDR1 MDHEN, CDR2 SYDVKM. The CDR3 is made up of 13 amino acids. The CDR3 region is CASSLRPEGRKYF. As DNA, the CDR3 is TGTGCCAGCAGTTTAAGGCCCGAAGGGAGGAAGTACTTC.

This clonotype was recorded many times. CDR3 in DNA: TGTGCCAGCAGCTTAGGCGTAGGCCGCTCTAATTCACCCCTCCACTTT. It encodes CASSLGVGRSNSPLHF. This sequence joins TRBV11-2 and TRBJ1-6; D unclear. CDR1 is SGHAT, CDR2 FQNNGV, per germline. Trimming left V 1 base short and J 6 bases short, with 13 bases between. The CDR3 is 16 amino acids. Drawing the rest from reference TRBV11-2 and TRBJ1-6, the complete variable domain is EAGVAQSPRYKIIEKRQSVAFWCNPISGHATLYWYQQILGQGPKLLIQFQNNGVVDDSQLPKDRFSAERLKGVDSTLKIQPAKLEDSAVYLCASSLGVGRSNSPLHFGNGTRLTVT.

This clonotype was counted ten times or more. The chain carries TRBV11-2 and TRBJ1-1; TRBD1 agrees at 7 bases. V lost 3 bases to trimming and J lost 0 bases; unmatched junction nucleotides: 16. The CDR3 has 19 residues. From germline, CDR1 is SGHAT and CDR2 FQNNGV. This CDR3 reads CASSLRPRQGGIMNTEAFF. The DNA for the CDR3 is TGTGCCAGCAGCTTGCGGCCACGGCAGGGGGGAATCATGAACACTGAAGCTTTCTTT.

This clonotype came up many times. V and J are TRBV2 and TRBJ2-5; a weak D match, TRBD1 (5 bases). CDR3 length: 15 amino acids. Trimming took 2 bases from V and 3 from J, leaving 13 bases between them. The germline CDR1 and CDR2 sequences are SNHLY and FYNNEI. CDR3 coding DNA: TGTGCCAGCAGTGAATTTCCGGGCAGGGAAGAGACCCAGTACTTC. This gives the protein CASSEFPGREETQYF.

This clonotype came up many times. This chain's CDR3 is CAWGRDRPYGYTF. CDR3 nucleotide sequence: TGTGCCTGGGGCAGGGACAGACCCTATGGCTACACCTTC. The chain has TRBV30 and TRBJ1-2; 7 nucleotides match TRBD1. The junction had 7 bases not matched to a gene; V was cut back by 5 bases and J by 4 bases. This CDR3 is built from 13 residues. CDR1 and CDR2 from the germline V gene are GTSNPN and SVGIG (reference sequence).

The chain is built from TRBV10-3 and TRBJ2-5; no clear D gene. The V end lost 3 bases, the J end lost 2 bases, and 4 bases lay between the germline ends. The CDR3 runs to 12 residues. Germline CDR1 ENHRY, CDR2 SYGVKD. CDR3 DNA sequence: TGTGCCATCAGTGAACGACAAGAGACCCAGTACTTC. The encoded protein is CAISERQETQYF.

The genes are TRBV27 and TRBJ1-5, with unresolved D. V lost 2 bases and J 5 bases, leaving 10 bases between the germline ends. CDR3 length equals 14 residues. Looked up from germline, CDR1 is MNHEY and CDR2 is SMNVEV (reference sequence). The DNA for the CDR3 is TGTGCCAGCAGTTTACTCAACGGTGATCAGCCCCAGCATTTT. It specifies CASSLLNGDQPQHF.

Regarding this clonotype: Being one base from a much bigger clone, this may be a read error. The chain has TRBV4-2 and TRBJ2-5; the D is unclear. The CDR3 is 13 amino acids. Germline CDR1 is LGHNA and CDR2 is YNFKEQ. V was clipped by 0 bases and J by 11 bases, with 13 bases between them. The CDR3 coding sequence is TGTGCCAGCAGCCAAGATTACGGCTATGAGCAGTACTTC. Its translation: CASSQDYGYEQYF.